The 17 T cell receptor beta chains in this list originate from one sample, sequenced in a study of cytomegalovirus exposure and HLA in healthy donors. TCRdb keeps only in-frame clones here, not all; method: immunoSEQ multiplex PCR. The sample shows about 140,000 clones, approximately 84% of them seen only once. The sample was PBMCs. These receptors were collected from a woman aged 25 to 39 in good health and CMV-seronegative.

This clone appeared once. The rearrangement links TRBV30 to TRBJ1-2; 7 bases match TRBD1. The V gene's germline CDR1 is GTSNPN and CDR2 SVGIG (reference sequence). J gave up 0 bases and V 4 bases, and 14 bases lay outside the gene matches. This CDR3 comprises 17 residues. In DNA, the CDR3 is TGTGCCTGGACTCGGAATAGACAGGGTAGGGCTAACTATGGCTACACCTTC. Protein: CAWTRNRQGRANYGYTF.

Here the CDR3 DNA reads TGCGCCAGCAGGGAGACGGGACAGGGTCTCGATGAGCAGTTCTTC. Translated, it gives CASRETGQGLDEQFF. V gene TRBV10-2 combines with J gene TRBJ2-1, with 9 nucleotides matching TRBD1. Unmatched junction bases numbered 11, after V lost 6 bases and J lost 8 bases. Germline V gene lookup returns CDR1 WSHSY and CDR2 SAAADI. This CDR3 has 15 amino acids.

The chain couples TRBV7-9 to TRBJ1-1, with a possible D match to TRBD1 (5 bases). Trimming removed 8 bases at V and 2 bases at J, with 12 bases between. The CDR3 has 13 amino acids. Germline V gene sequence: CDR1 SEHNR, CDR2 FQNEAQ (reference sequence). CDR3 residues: CASSRQINTEAFF. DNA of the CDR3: TGTGCCAGCTCAAGACAGATCAACACTGAAGCTTTCTTT.

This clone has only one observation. As DNA, the CDR3 is TGTGCCAGCAGTGGACTAGATACGCAGTATTTT. Amino acids: CASSGLDTQYF. This chain links TRBV2 with TRBJ2-3; D not resolved. CDR1 and CDR2 (germline): SNHLY, FYNNEI. The CDR3 sequence is 11 residues long. The V end was cut by 4 bases, the J end by 5 bases, with 4 bases between.

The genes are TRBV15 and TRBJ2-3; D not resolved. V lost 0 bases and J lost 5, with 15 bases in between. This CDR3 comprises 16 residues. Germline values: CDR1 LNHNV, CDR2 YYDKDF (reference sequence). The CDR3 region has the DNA TGTGCCACCAGCAGAGACGCGGTCAAAATCGGAGATACGCAGTATTTT. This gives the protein CATSRDAVKIGDTQYF.

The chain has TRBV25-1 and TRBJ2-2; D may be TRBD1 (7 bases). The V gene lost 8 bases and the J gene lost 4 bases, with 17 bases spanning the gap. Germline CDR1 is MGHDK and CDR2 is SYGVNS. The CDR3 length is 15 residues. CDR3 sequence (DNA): TGTGCCAGCGGCAGACAGGGAGGAAGCACCGGGGAGCTGTTTTTT. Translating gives CASGRQGGSTGELFF.

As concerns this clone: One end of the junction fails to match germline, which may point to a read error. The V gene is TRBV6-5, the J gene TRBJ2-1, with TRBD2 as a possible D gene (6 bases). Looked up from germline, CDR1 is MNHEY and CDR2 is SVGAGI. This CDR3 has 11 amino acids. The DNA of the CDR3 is TGTGCCAGCAACACCCAGGAGGGGCCGATCTTC. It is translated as CASNTQEGPIF.

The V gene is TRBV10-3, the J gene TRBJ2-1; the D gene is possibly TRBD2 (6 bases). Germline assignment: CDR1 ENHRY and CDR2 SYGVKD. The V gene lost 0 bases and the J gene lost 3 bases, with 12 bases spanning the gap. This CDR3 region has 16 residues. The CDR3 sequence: CAISESWQGLYNEQFF. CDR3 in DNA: TGTGCCATCAGTGAGTCGTGGCAGGGACTCTACAATGAGCAGTTCTTC.

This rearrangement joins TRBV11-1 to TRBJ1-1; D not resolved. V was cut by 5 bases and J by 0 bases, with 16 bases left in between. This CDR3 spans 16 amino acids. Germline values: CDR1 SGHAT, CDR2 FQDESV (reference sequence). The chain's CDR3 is CASSPQRVVMNTEAFF. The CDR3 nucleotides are TGTGCCAGCAGCCCCCAGAGGGTCGTAATGAACACTGAAGCTTTCTTT.

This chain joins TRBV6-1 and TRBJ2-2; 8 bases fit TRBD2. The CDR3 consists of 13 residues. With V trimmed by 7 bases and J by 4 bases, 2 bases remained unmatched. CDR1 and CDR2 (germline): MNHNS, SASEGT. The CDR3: CASTGTSTGELFF. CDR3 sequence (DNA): TGTGCCAGCACTGGGACTAGCACCGGGGAGCTGTTTTTT.

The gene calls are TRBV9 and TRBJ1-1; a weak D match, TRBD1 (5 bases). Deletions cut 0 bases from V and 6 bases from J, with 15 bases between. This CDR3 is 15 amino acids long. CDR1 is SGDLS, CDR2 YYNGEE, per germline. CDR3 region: CASSVDHSWGAEAFF. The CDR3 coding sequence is TGTGCCAGCAGCGTAGATCACTCCTGGGGGGCTGAAGCTTTCTTT.

The DNA of the CDR3 is TGTGCCAGCAGCCTGGAGGGGGCGAGACAGCCCCAGCATTTT. Protein: CASSLEGARQPQHF. The V call is TRBV5-6, the J call TRBJ1-5, with 7 bases matching TRBD1. There are 14 residues in the CDR3. V gave up 4 bases and J gave up 7 bases; unmatched junction bases: 8. CDR1 is SGHDT, CDR2 YYEEEE, per germline.

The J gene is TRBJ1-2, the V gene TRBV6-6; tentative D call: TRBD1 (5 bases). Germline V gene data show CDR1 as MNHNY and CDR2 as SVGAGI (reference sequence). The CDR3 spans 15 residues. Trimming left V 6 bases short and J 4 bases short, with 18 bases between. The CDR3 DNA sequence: TGTGCCAGCAGCTCCGCGGTCGGGGGTCGCTATGGCTACACCTTC. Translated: CASSSAVGGRYGYTF.

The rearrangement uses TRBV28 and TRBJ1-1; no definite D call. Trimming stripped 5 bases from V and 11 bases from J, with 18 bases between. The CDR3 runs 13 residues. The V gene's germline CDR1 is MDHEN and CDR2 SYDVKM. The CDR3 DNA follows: TGTGCCAGCAGTGAAACCCTGAGTCTAGGTGCTTTCTTT. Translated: CASSETLSLGAFF. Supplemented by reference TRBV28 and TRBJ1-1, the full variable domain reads DVKVTQSSRYLVKRTGEKVFLECVQDMDHENMFWYRQDPGLGLRLIYFSYDVKMKEKGDIPEGYSVSREKKERFSLILESASTNQTSMYLCASSETLSLGAFFGQGTRLTVV.

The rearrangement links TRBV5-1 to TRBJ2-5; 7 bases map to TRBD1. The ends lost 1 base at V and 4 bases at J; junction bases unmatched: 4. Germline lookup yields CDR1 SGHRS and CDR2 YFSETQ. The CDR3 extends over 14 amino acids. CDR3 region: CASSLTGARETQYF. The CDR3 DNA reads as TGCGCCAGCAGCTTGACAGGGGCTAGAGAGACCCAGTACTTC.

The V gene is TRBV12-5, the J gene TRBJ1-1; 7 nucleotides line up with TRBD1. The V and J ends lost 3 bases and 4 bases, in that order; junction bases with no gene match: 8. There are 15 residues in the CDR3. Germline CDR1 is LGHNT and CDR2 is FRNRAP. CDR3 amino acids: CASGLGGTQGTEAFF. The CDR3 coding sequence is TGTGCTAGTGGTTTAGGGGGCACGCAGGGCACTGAAGCTTTCTTT.

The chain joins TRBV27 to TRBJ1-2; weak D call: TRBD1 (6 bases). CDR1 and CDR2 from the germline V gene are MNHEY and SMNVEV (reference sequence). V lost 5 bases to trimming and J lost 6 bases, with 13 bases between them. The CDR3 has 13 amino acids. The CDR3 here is CASSLTGYDGYTF. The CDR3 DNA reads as TGTGCCAGCAGTCTAACAGGGTATGATGGCTACACCTTC.